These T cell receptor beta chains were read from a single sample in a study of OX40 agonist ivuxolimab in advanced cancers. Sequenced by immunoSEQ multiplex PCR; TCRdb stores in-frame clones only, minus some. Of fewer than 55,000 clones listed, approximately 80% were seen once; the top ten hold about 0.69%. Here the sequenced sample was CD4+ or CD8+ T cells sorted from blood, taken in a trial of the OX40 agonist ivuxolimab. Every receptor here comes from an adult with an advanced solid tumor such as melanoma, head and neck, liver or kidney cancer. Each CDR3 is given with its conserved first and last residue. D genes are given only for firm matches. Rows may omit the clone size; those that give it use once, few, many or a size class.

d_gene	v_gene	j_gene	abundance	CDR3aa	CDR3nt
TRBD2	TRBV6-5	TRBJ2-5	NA	CASMLAGVQETQYF	TGTGCCAGCATGCTAGCGGGGGTCCAAGAGACCCAGTACTTC
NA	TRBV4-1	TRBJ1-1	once	CASSQESAPGRANTEAFF	TGCGCCAGCAGCCAAGAATCCGCCCCAGGGCGTGCGAACACTGAAGCTTTCTTT
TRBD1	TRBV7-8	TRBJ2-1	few	CASSFTQGGNEQFF	TGTGCCAGCAGCTTCACACAGGGGGGCAATGAGCAGTTCTTC
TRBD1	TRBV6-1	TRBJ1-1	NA	CASSEPGQGKGTEAFF	TGTGCCAGCAGTGAGCCGGGACAGGGGAAAGGGACTGAAGCTTTCTTT
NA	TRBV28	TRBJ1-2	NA	CASSLMGTAANYGYTF	TGTGCCAGCAGTTTAATGGGGACCGCCGCGAACTATGGCTACACCTTC
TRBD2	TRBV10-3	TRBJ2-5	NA	CAIRGASGGDQETQYF	TGTGCCATCAGGGGGGCTAGCGGGGGAGACCAAGAGACCCAGTACTTC
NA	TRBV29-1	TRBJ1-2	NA	CSVESQGDANYGYTF	TGCAGCGTTGAATCACAGGGTGATGCTAACTATGGCTACACCTTC
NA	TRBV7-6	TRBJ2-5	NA	CASSYLGRDWETQYF	TGTGCCAGCAGCTACTTAGGAAGGGATTGGGAGACCCAGTACTTC
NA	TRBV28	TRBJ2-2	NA	CASLKGSTGELFF	TGTGCCAGTTTAAAGGGGTCCACCGGGGAGCTGTTTTTT
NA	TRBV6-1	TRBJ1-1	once	CASSESGGTEAFF	TGTGCCAGCAGTGAATCCGGGGGAACTGAAGCTTTCTTT
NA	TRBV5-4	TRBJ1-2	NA	CASSLASRAGGYTF	TGTGCCAGCAGCTTGGCTAGCAGGGCAGGTGGCTACACCTTC
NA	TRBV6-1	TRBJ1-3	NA	CASTGPGNTIYF	TGTGCCAGCACAGGGCCAGGAAACACCATATATTTT
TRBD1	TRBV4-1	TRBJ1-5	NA	CASSQGAGTGEQPQHF	TGCGCCAGCAGCCAAGGGGCGGGGACAGGGGAACAGCCCCAGCATTTT
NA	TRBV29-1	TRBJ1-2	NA	CSVEEGTQYVNYGYTF	TGCAGCGTTGAAGAGGGAACGCAATACGTCAACTATGGCTACACCTTC
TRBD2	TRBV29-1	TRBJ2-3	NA	CSAATSGGLADTQYF	TGCAGCGCAGCGACTAGCGGGGGGTTGGCAGATACGCAGTATTTT
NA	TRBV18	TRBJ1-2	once	CASSPMVGTTNYGYTF	TGTGCCAGCTCACCCATGGTAGGGACAACTAACTATGGCTACACCTTC
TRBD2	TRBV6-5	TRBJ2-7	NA	CASSYSGVLEQYF	TGTGCCAGCAGTTATAGCGGGGTTCTCGAGCAGTACTTC
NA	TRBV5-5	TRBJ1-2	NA	CASSLVGDGYGYTF	TGTGCCAGCAGCTTGGTGGGGGACGGCTATGGCTACACCTTC
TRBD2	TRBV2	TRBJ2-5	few	CASSSGLAGDYLQETQYF	TGTGCCAGCAGTTCCGGACTAGCGGGTGACTACCTTCAAGAGACCCAGTACTTC
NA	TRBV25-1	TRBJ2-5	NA	CASSGGTGRARETQYF	TGTGCCAGCAGTGGGGGGACGGGGCGAGCCCGGGAGACCCAGTACTTC
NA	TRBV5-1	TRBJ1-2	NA	CASSRGDQGFGYTF	TGCGCCAGCAGCCGGGGGGACCAGGGTTTTGGCTACACCTTC
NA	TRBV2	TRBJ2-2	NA	CASSAAANTGELFF	TGTGCCAGCAGTGCAGCGGCGAACACCGGGGAGCTGTTTTTT
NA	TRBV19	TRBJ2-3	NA	CASRGTRWGTDTQYF	TGTGCCAGTAGGGGGACTCGGTGGGGCACAGATACGCAGTATTTT
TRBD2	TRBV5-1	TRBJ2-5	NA	CASSLDSGETQYF	TGCGCCAGCAGCTTGGATAGCGGGGAGACCCAGTACTTC
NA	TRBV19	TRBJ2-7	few	CASSIGARYEQYF	TGTGCCAGTAGTATAGGTGCAAGGTACGAGCAGTACTTC
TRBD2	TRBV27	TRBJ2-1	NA	CASSLKSLAGGLFGNEQFF	TGTGCCAGCAGTTTAAAGTCACTAGCGGGGGGGCTATTTGGTAATGAGCAGTTCTTC
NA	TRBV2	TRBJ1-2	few	CASSEGVDYGYTF	TGTGCCAGCAGTGAAGGGGTAGACTATGGCTACACCTTC
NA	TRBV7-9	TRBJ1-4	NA	CASSVDGGKLFF	TGTGCCAGCAGTGTTGATGGGGGAAAACTGTTTTTT
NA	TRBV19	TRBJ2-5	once	CASSKGYQETQYF	TGTGCCAGTAGCAAAGGCTACCAAGAGACCCAGTACTTC